Listed below are T cell receptor beta chains from one sample, sequenced in a study of metastatic and nonmetastatic thyroid tumors. TCRdb recomputed clones from the PCR reads via MiXCR. This sample has about 35,000 clones, with about 32% found just once. Sequences were obtained from tumor tissue. The receptors originated from a female donor with papillary thyroid cancer or a benign thyroid nodule (not recorded which). Some clones in this sample may be carry-over from other donors' samples. CDR3s include the opening cysteine and the closing phenylalanine or tryptophan. The D gene is left open where the match is weak. Not all rows give a size; the values are once, few, many and, for expanded clones, a class.

length | J | D | V | size | CDR3 | DNA
10 | TRBJ1-1 | NA | TRBV7-6 | NA | CAPSAGEAFF | TGTGCCCCGTCGGCGGGAGAAGCTTTCTTT
13 | TRBJ1-2 | NA | TRBV6-1 | few | CASSEDRRYGYTF | TGTGCCAGCAGTGAGGACAGAAGATATGGATACACCTTC
15 | TRBJ2-2 | TRBD2 | TRBV6-9 | NA | CASSAGGSNTGELFF | TGTGCCAGCTCGGCCGGGGGGTCGAACACCGGGGAGCTGTTTTTT
12 | TRBJ2-6 | NA | TRBV6-9 | few | CASSLRANVLTF | TGTGCCAGCAGTTTGAGGGCCAACGTCCTGACTTTC
17 | TRBJ2-7 | NA | TRBV6-6 | NA | CASSYSYVVDSAYEQYF | TGTGCCAGCAGTTACTCGTACGTAGTTGACAGCGCCTACGAGCAGTACTTC
16 | TRBJ2-1 | TRBD2 | TRBV12-5 | few | CASGLGTSGRVHEQFF | TGTGCTAGTGGTTTAGGGACTAGCGGGAGGGTCCATGAGCAGTTCTTC
16 | TRBJ2-6 | TRBD1 | TRBV20-1 | NA | CSASGQGGTGANVLTF | TGCAGTGCTAGCGGACAGGGGGGGACTGGGGCCAACGTCCTGACTTTC
14 | TRBJ2-7 | NA | TRBV7-3 | NA | CASSFGTDFYEQYF | TGTGCCAGCAGCTTCGGGACGGATTTCTACGAGCAGTACTTC
13 | TRBJ2-7 | NA | TRBV6-2/TRBV6-3 | few | CASSYSSGAEQYF | TGTGCCAGCAGTTACTCCTCAGGAGCCGAGCAGTACTTC
12 | TRBJ1-2 | NA | TRBV29-1 | medium-sized | CSVEQGLYGYTF | TGCAGCGTTGAACAGGGTCTTTATGGCTACACCTTC
12 | TRBJ2-5 | NA | TRBV6-1 | NA | CASRSPQGTQYF | TGTGCCAGCAGGTCTCCGCAAGGGACCCAGTACTTC
15 | TRBJ1-1 | NA | TRBV10-2 | few | CASSDRGMRGTEAFF | TGCGCCAGCAGTGATCGCGGGATGAGGGGGACTGAAGCTTTCTTT
17 | TRBJ2-3 | NA | TRBV11-1 | NA | CASSLGVAAPMINTQYF | TGTGCCAGCAGCCTTGGTGTGGCGGCTCCTATGATAAATACGCAGTATTTT
13 | TRBJ1-2 | NA | TRBV12-3/TRBV12-4 | few | CASSQQVDVGYTF | TGTGCCAGCAGCCAACAGGTGGATGTAGGCTACACCTTC
15 | TRBJ2-7 | NA | TRBV6-5 | few | CASSYGSLFRYEQYF | TGTGCCAGCAGTTACGGGTCCCTTTTCCGCTACGAGCAGTACTTC
16 | TRBJ1-3 | TRBD1 | TRBV6-1 | NA | CASGAGQAYSGNTIYF | TGTGCCAGCGGAGCGGGACAGGCCTACTCTGGAAACACCATATATTTT
15 | TRBJ2-7 | NA | TRBV19 | NA | CASRITGGSTGEQYF | TGTGCCAGCAGAATCACCGGGGGCAGCACAGGCGAGCAGTACTTC
12 | TRBJ2-2 | NA | TRBV5-1 | few | CATGDTGGELFF | TGCGCCACCGGGGACACGGGCGGGGAGCTGTTTTTT
14 | TRBJ2-2 | NA | TRBV9 | few | CASSGTRRSGELFF | TGTGCCAGCAGCGGCACACGGAGGTCCGGGGAGCTGTTTTTT